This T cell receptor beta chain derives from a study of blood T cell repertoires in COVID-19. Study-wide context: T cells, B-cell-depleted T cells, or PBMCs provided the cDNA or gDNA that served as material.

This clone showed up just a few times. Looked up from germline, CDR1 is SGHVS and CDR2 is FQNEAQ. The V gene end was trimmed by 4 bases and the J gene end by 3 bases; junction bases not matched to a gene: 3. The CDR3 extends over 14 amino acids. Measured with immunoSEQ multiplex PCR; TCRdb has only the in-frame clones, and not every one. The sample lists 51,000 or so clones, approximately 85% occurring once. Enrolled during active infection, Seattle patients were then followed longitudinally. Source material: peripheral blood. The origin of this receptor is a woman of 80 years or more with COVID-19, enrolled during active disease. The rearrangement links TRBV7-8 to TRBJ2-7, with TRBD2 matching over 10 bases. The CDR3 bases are TGTGCCAGCAGCTCCTGGACTAGCGGCTACGAGCAGTACTTC. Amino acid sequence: CASSSWTSGYEQYF.